Each of the 32 T cell receptor beta chains below was sequenced from the same sample in a study of cytomegalovirus exposure and HLA in healthy donors. 60 Vbeta and 13 Jbeta primers were used in PCR. Measured with immunoSEQ multiplex PCR; TCRdb has only the in-frame clones, and not every one. The table shows some 110,000 clones, with approximately 70% occurring only once. Sequencing was carried out using PBMCs. These receptors all come from a man aged 30-40 years in good health and CMV-seropositive.

This clone was seen a handful of times. The chain links TRBV6-5 to TRBJ1-2; a possible D gene is TRBD1 (6 bases). Germline V gene lookup returns CDR1 MNHEY and CDR2 SVGAGI. Trimming pared 4 bases from V and 4 bases from J, leaving 19 bases between. This CDR3 contains 16 residues. CDR3 DNA sequence: TGTGCCAGCAGTTCCTCCTCAGGACAGATTATCTATGGCTACACCTTC. Translation gives CASSSSSGQIIYGYTF.

V usage is TRBV11-2 and J usage is TRBJ2-2; a weak D match, TRBD1 (6 bases). Trimming cost V 6 bases and J 1 base, with 15 bases left between them. Per the germline V gene, CDR1 is SGHAT and CDR2 is FQNNGV. The CDR3 is 16 amino acids. Here the CDR3 DNA reads TGTGCCAGCAGAGCCGGAAGGGGACAGAACACCGGGGAGCTGTTTTTT. Translating gives CASRAGRGQNTGELFF.

J is TRBJ1-2 and V is TRBV7-9; D is uncertain. Trimming left V 6 bases short and J 12 bases short, with 14 bases between. The CDR3 spans 11 residues. Germline loops: CDR1 SEHNR, CDR2 FQNEAQ (reference sequence). The CDR3 bases are TGTGCCAGCAGGATCGGGGTGGAGGACACCTTC. Its protein is CASRIGVEDTF. The full variable domain, in which reference TRBV7-9 and TRBJ1-2 provide the parts outside the CDR3, is DTGVSQNPRHKITKRGQNVTFRCDPISEHNRLYWYRQTLGQGPEFLTYFQNEAQLEKSRLLSDRFSAERPKGSFSTLEIQRTEQGDSAMYLCASRIGVEDTFGSGTRLTVV.

The genes are TRBV19 and TRBJ1-1; a possible D gene is TRBD1 (5 bases). The CDR3 contains 14 residues. Deletions cut 6 bases from V and 0 bases from J, with 11 bases between. Germline lookup yields CDR1 LNHDA and CDR2 SQIVND (reference sequence). The CDR3 nucleotides are TGTGCCAGTAGGGGGGAGGGACTGAACACTGAAGCTTTCTTT. Translated: CASRGEGLNTEAFF.

The rearrangement uses TRBV2 and TRBJ1-2, with D unresolved. Trimming took 6 bases from V and 4 from J, leaving 12 bases between them. From germline, CDR1 is SNHLY and CDR2 FYNNEI. The CDR3 spans 13 residues. CDR3 bases: TGTGCCAGCAGGTATACAGAGATCTATGGCTACACCTTC. It specifies CASRYTEIYGYTF.

This chain joins TRBV11-3 and TRBJ2-1; D not resolved. Deletions cut 5 bases from V and 5 bases from J, with 10 bases between. Germline lookup yields CDR1 SGHNT and CDR2 YENEEA. CDR3 length: 13 residues. The CDR3 DNA reads as TGTGCCAGCAGCCCGACAAAGCACAATGAGCAGTTCTTC. Encoded protein: CASSPTKHNEQFF. Supplemented by reference TRBV11-3 and TRBJ2-1, the full variable domain reads EAGVVQSPRYKIIEKKQPVAFWCNPISGHNTLYWYLQNLGQGPELLIRYENEEAVDDSQLPKDRFSAERLKGVDSTLKIQPAELGDSAVYLCASSPTKHNEQFFGPGTRLTVL.

The chain carries TRBV29-1 and TRBJ1-4; 9 positions match TRBD1. Germline V lookup: CDR1 SQVTM, CDR2 ANQGSEA. V trimming: 5 bases; J trimming: 13 bases; junction bases outside the gene matches: 11. There are 13 residues in the CDR3. CDR3: CSVSPGQGGPLFF. The DNA of the CDR3 is TGCAGCGTTTCGCCGGGACAGGGAGGTCCACTGTTTTTT.

The chain employs TRBV18 and TRBJ2-5; no firm D call. The CDR3 totals 12 residues. V dropped 0 bases and J dropped 4 bases, with 3 bases sitting between them. Germline CDR1 KGHSH, CDR2 LQKENI. The CDR3 coding sequence is TGTGCCAGCTCACCACCCCGAGAGACCCAGTACTTC. It specifies CASSPPRETQYF.

Comments on this clone: One end of the junction varies from germline; a read error may be responsible. The CDR3 sequence is CSSSLREQYF. The CDR3 DNA is TGTTCCAGCAGCTTACGGGAGCAGTACTTC. The J gene is TRBJ2-7, the V gene TRBV7-9; D ambiguous. Looked up from germline, CDR1 is SEHNR and CDR2 is FQNEAQ (reference sequence). The CDR3 is 10 amino acids. Complete variable domain (other parts from reference TRBV7-9 and TRBJ2-7): DTGVSQNPRHKITKRGQNVTFRCDPISEHNRLYWYRQTLGQGPEFLTYFQNEAQLEKSRLLSDRFSAERPKGSFSTLEIQRTEQGDSAMYLCSSSLREQYFGPGTRLTVT.

This chain joins TRBV2 and TRBJ2-3; perhaps TRBD1 as D (6 bases). Germline V gives CDR1 SNHLY, CDR2 FYNNEI. The ends were cut back, 8 bases at V and 4 bases at J, with 16 bases in the middle. This CDR3 is 14 amino acids long. DNA of the CDR3: TGTGCCAGCCTACAACAGGGAATAGCAGATACGCAGTATTTT. Translating gives CASLQQGIADTQYF.

The V gene is TRBV28, the J gene TRBJ2-6; TRBD1 agrees at 8 bases. Germline V gene sequence: CDR1 MDHEN, CDR2 SYDVKM. This CDR3 region has 19 residues. Losses at the gene ends were 5 bases for V and 4 bases for J; bases not matched to a gene: 16. CDR3 sequence (DNA): TGTGCCAGCAGTCTAGGACAGGGTCAGGGCTCGGGGGGGGCCAACGTCCTGACTTTC. Its translation: CASSLGQGQGSGGANVLTF.

V gene TRBV2 combines with J gene TRBJ2-7, with 10 bases fitting TRBD1. V shed 7 bases, J shed 6 bases, and the junction held 9 bases outside the gene matches. The CDR3 loop spans 14 amino acids. Germline V lookup: CDR1 SNHLY, CDR2 FYNNEI. The chain's CDR3 is CASTPGQGLSEQYF. CDR3 coding DNA: TGTGCCAGCACCCCGGGACAGGGGCTTTCCGAGCAGTACTTC.

The chain uses TRBV5-4 and TRBJ1-3; 10 bases line up with TRBD1. Trimming took 3 bases from V and 3 from J; bases not matched to a gene: 3. The CDR3 consists of 15 residues. CDR1 and CDR2 (germline): SGHNT, YYREEE (reference sequence). CDR3 DNA sequence: TGTGCCAGCAGCTCGACAGGGGGCATTGGAAACACCATATATTTT. It codes for CASSSTGGIGNTIYF.

The chain employs TRBV10-3 and TRBJ1-2, with 7 bases that match TRBD1. The CDR3 runs to 14 residues. The V gene's germline CDR1 is ENHRY and CDR2 SYGVKD. V dropped 6 bases and J dropped 4; count of bases not matched to a gene: 8. This chain's CDR3 is CAIRGTVRGYGYTF. The CDR3 DNA sequence: TGTGCCATCAGGGGGACAGTTCGAGGCTATGGCTACACCTTC.

This clone was observed a single time. The chain employs TRBV15 and TRBJ2-1; no firm D call. The length of the CDR3 is 15 residues. Deletions cut 0 bases from V and 4 bases from J, with 10 bases between. CDR1 is LNHNV, CDR2 YYDKDF, per germline (reference sequence). The CDR3: CATSRDGWAYNEQFF. As DNA, the CDR3 is TGTGCCACCAGCAGAGATGGTTGGGCATACAATGAGCAGTTCTTC. Filled out from reference TRBV15 and TRBJ2-1, the complete variable domain reads DAMVIQNPRYQVTQFGKPVTLSCSQTLNHNVMYWYQQKSSQAPKLLFHYYDKDFNNEADTPDNFQSRRPNTSFCFLDIRSPGLGDTAMYLCATSRDGWAYNEQFFGPGTRLTVL.

The chain employs TRBV19 and TRBJ1-5; the match to TRBD1 covers 10 bases. Trimming removed 4 bases from V and 2 bases from J; junction bases left unmatched: 8. The CDR3 runs to 17 residues. Germline V gene sequence: CDR1 LNHDA, CDR2 SQIVND (reference sequence). In nucleotides, the CDR3 is TGTGCCAGTAGTAATCAAGACAGGGGGCGAGGCAATCAGCCCCAGCATTTT. The encoded protein is CASSNQDRGRGNQPQHF. Complete variable domain (other parts from reference TRBV19 and TRBJ1-5): DGGITQSPKYLFRKEGQNVTLSCEQNLNHDAMYWYRQDPGQGLRLIYYSQIVNDFQKGDIAEGYSVSREKKESFPLTVTSAQKNPTAFYLCASSNQDRGRGNQPQHFGDGTRLSIL.

Only one count was recorded for this clone. The gene calls are TRBV14 and TRBJ2-3; 9 bases align to TRBD1. There are 15 residues in the CDR3. The J segment lost 1 base and the V segment lost 4 bases, leaving 3 bases of the junction unmatched. CDR1 and CDR2 (germline): SGHDN, FVKESK. The CDR3 here is CASSRRTGGTDTQYF. CDR3 nucleotide sequence: TGTGCCAGCAGCCGTAGGACAGGGGGCACAGATACGCAGTATTTT. The full variable domain, its missing parts supplied by reference TRBV14 and TRBJ2-3, is EAGVTQFPSHSVIEKGQTVTLRCDPISGHDNLYWYRRVMGKEIKFLLHFVKESKQDESGMPNNRFLAERTGGTYSTLKVQPAELEDSGVYFCASSRRTGGTDTQYFGPGTRLTVL.

The chain has TRBV25-1 and TRBJ2-3, with D tentatively TRBD1 (5 bases). This CDR3 spans 14 amino acids. From germline, CDR1 is MGHDK and CDR2 SYGVNS. V lost 6 bases, J lost 6 bases, and 16 bases lay in between. CDR3 sequence reads: CASSQGPPEDTQYF. The CDR3 DNA reads as TGTGCCAGCAGCCAGGGCCCCCCGGAGGATACGCAGTATTTT.

The chain recombines TRBV11-1 with TRBJ1-1, with a weak D call TRBD1 (5 bases). This CDR3 is built from 12 residues. Germline V gives CDR1 SGHAT, CDR2 FQDESV (reference sequence). V lost 2 bases, J lost 8 bases, and 9 bases lay in between. CDR3 coding DNA: TGTGCCAGCAGCTTATCAGGGCCCGAAGCTTTCTTT. It codes for CASSLSGPEAFF.

This chain links TRBV7-2 with TRBJ1-6; TRBD1 matches at 9 bases. CDR3 length: 15 amino acids. Germline trimming cut 2 bases from V and 7 bases from J; bases unmatched to any gene: 3. The germline V gene encodes CDR1 SGHTA and CDR2 FQGNSA. The DNA for the CDR3 is TGTGCCAGCAGCTTACTTGGGACAGGGAATTCACCCCTCCACTTT. Translation gives CASSLLGTGNSPLHF.

The chain is built from TRBV9 and TRBJ2-5; D perhaps matches TRBD2 (5 bases). The germline gives CDR1 SGDLS, CDR2 YYNGEE. V gave up 2 bases and J gave up 4 bases, with 12 bases separating them. This CDR3 has 14 residues. The CDR3: CASSVSDRPETQYF. The CDR3 DNA follows: TGTGCCAGCAGCGTTAGCGATCGACCAGAGACCCAGTACTTC. The full variable domain, in which reference TRBV9 and TRBJ2-5 provide the parts outside the CDR3, is DSGVTQTPKHLITATGQRVTLRCSPRSGDLSVYWYQQSLDQGLQFLIQYYNGEERAKGNILERFSAQQFPDLHSELNLSSLELGDSALYFCASSVSDRPETQYFGPGTRLLVL.

This clone was found a few times. V and J are TRBV11-2 and TRBJ2-3; D remains unclear. Trimming pared 0 bases from V and 4 bases from J, leaving 14 bases between. Germline-derived CDR1 and CDR2 are SGHAT and FQNNGV. This CDR3 has 16 amino acids. Here the CDR3 DNA reads TGTGCCAGCAGCTTAGATCGTAAAGGAGTCTCAGATACGCAGTATTTT. Protein sequence: CASSLDRKGVSDTQYF.

J is TRBJ1-1 and V is TRBV7-2; TRBD1 matches at 7 bases. CDR3 length equals 14 residues. Germline CDR1 is SGHTA and CDR2 is FQGNSA. The junction had 8 bases not matched to a gene; V was cut back by 6 bases and J by 4 bases. In DNA form, the CDR3 reads TGTGCCAGCAGAATGACAGGGTCCGGCACTGAAGCTTTCTTT. It specifies CASRMTGSGTEAFF.

The chain joins TRBV7-9 to TRBJ2-2; D is possibly TRBD1 (5 bases). This CDR3 has 15 amino acids. CDR1 and CDR2 from the germline V gene are SEHNR and FQNEAQ (reference sequence). V was shortened by 3 bases and J by 3 bases, with 11 bases between the two germline ends. CDR3 loop: CASSFGQGYTGELFF. In DNA, the CDR3 is TGTGCCAGCAGCTTCGGACAAGGGTACACCGGGGAGCTGTTTTTT.

This clone occurred a few times. The V call is TRBV5-4, the J call TRBJ1-4, with a possible D match to TRBD1 (5 bases). Germline lookup yields CDR1 SGHNT and CDR2 YYREEE (reference sequence). This CDR3 is 14 amino acids long. Trimming took off 0 bases at V and 5 bases at J, with 8 bases between the two ends. CDR3 residues: CASSLGQRNEKLFF. CDR3 DNA: TGTGCCAGCAGCTTGGGACAGAGAAATGAAAAACTGTTTTTT.

The chain uses TRBV6-1 and TRBJ1-2, with 9 bases lining up with TRBD1. The CDR3 sequence is 14 residues long. Looked up from germline, CDR1 is MNHNS and CDR2 is SASEGT. With V trimmed by 5 bases and J by 8 bases, 9 bases remained unmatched. This CDR3 is CASSRTGGPEGYTF. The CDR3 DNA sequence: TGTGCCAGCAGTCGTACAGGGGGCCCGGAGGGCTACACCTTC.

CDR3 in amino acids: CASTKARVTGELFF. The CDR3 DNA sequence: TGTGCCAGCACCAAGGCGCGGGTCACCGGGGAGCTGTTTTTT. The J gene is TRBJ2-2, the V gene TRBV7-8, with a possible D match to TRBD2 (5 bases). This CDR3 contains 14 residues. V was cut by 7 bases and J by 4 bases, with 13 bases left in between. Germline CDR1 reads SGHVS; CDR2 reads FQNEAQ.

This chain connects TRBV7-2 to TRBJ2-3; 10 bases map to TRBD2. V lost 4 bases and J lost 2; bases outside the gene matches: 9. Per the germline V gene, CDR1 is SGHTA and CDR2 is FQGNSA. The CDR3 is made up of 17 amino acids. The CDR3: CASSSISLAGATDTQYF. The CDR3, as DNA: TGTGCCAGCAGCTCCATCTCCCTAGCGGGAGCCACAGATACGCAGTATTTT.

This chain links TRBV29-1 with TRBJ1-1; TRBD1 aligns across 7 bases. The V gene's germline CDR1 is SQVTM and CDR2 ANQGSEA. The CDR3 totals 13 residues. V lost 4 bases, J lost 4 bases, and 6 bases stayed unmatched. CDR3 in DNA: TGCAGCGTTGTAACAGGGGTAAGCACTGAAGCTTTCTTT. Translating it yields CSVVTGVSTEAFF. The entire variable domain, with the rest obtained from reference TRBV29-1 and TRBJ1-1, is as follows: SAVISQKPSRDICQRGTSLTIQCQVDSQVTMMFWYRQQPGQSLTLIATANQGSEATYESGFVIDKFPISRPNLTFSTLTVSNMSPEDSSIYLCSVVTGVSTEAFFGQGTRLTVV.

This chain connects TRBV27 to TRBJ2-7; 16 nucleotides align to TRBD2. V shed 5 bases, J shed 9 bases, and the junction held 7 bases outside the gene matches. The germline V gene encodes CDR1 MNHEY and CDR2 SMNVEV (reference sequence). CDR3 size: 15 residues. In DNA form, the CDR3 reads TGTGCCAGCAGTCCGGGACTAGCGGGAGGGCATCCGCAGTACGTC. Protein: CASSPGLAGGHPQYV.

This clone has just one count. The genes are TRBV5-6 and TRBJ1-2, with D maybe TRBD1 (5 bases). V lost 4 bases to trimming and J lost 0 bases, with 13 bases between them. The CDR3 has 15 amino acids. Germline CDR1 SGHDT, CDR2 YYEEEE. The CDR3 DNA sequence: TGTGCCAGCAGCCCCCCGGGGGTAGCTAACTATGGCTACACCTTC. Amino acid sequence: CASSPPGVANYGYTF.

This clone was seen a handful of times. This chain connects TRBV7-2 to TRBJ2-7, with D perhaps matching TRBD2 (5 bases). Trimming removed 4 bases from V and 4 bases from J, with 11 bases in between. From germline, CDR1 is SGHTA and CDR2 FQGNSA. This CDR3 has 13 amino acids. The CDR3 loop reads CASSWTVQYEQYV. The DNA for the CDR3 is TGTGCCAGCAGCTGGACTGTACAGTACGAGCAGTACGTC.